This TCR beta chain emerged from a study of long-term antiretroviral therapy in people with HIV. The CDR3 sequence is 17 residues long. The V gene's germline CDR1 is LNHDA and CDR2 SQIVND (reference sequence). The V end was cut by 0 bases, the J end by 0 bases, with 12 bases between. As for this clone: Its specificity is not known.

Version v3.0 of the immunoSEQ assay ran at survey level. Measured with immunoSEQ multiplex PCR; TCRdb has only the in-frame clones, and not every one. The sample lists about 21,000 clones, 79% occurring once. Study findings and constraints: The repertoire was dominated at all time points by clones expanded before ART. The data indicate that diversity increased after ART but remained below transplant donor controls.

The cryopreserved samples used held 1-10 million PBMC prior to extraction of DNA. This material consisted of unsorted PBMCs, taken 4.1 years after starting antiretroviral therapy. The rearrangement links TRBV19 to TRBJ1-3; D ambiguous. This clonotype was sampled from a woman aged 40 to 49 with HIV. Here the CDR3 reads CASSIDSIHYSGNTIYF. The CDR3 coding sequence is TGTGCCAGTAGTATAGATTCGATACATTACTCTGGAAACACCATATATTTT. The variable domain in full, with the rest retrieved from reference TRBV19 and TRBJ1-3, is DGGITQSPKYLFRKEGQNVTLSCEQNLNHDAMYWYRQDPGQGLRLIYYSQIVNDFQKGDIAEGYSVSREKKESFPLTVTSAQKNPTAFYLCASSIDSIHYSGNTIYFGEGSWLTVV.